A single sample gave rise to the 29 T cell receptor beta chains below, sequenced in a study of brain metastases from non-small cell lung cancer. The data were produced by immunoSEQ multiplex PCR, yet TCRdb's version contains in-frame clones alone and is incomplete. The sample shows around 2,700 clones, roughly 88% of them seen only once. Sequencing input: primary lung tumor tissue. The receptors here all came from a donor aged 40 or older with non-small cell lung cancer.

This clone was picked up one time. A single base separates this from a much larger clone, so it may be a read error. This chain uses TRBV11-3 with TRBJ2-1, with TRBD2 identical over 8 bases. Germline-derived CDR1 and CDR2 are SGHNT and YENEEA. CDR3 length: 14 amino acids. The CDR3 region has the DNA TGTACCAGCAGACTAGCGAAAAACTACAATGAGCAGTTCTTC. Amino acid sequence: CTSRLAKNYNEQFF.

About this clone itself: Other DNA sequences in the sample encode the same CDR3. The V gene is TRBV11-1, the J gene TRBJ2-4; TRBD2 aligns across 9 bases. The germline CDR1 and CDR2 sequences are SGHAT and FQDESV (reference sequence). J was trimmed by 6 bases and V by 3 bases; bases with no gene match: 9. The CDR3 consists of 16 residues. The CDR3 loop is CASSLTSGTISNIQYF. The CDR3, as DNA: TGTGCCAGCAGCTTGACTAGCGGAACGATCTCAAACATTCAGTACTTC.

This clone showed up just a few times. The CDR3 region is CAISEVQGASGNTEAFF. For the CDR3, the DNA is TGTGCCATCAGTGAGGTACAGGGGGCAAGTGGGAACACTGAAGCTTTCTTT. The genes are TRBV10-3 and TRBJ1-1; 9 nucleotides line up with TRBD1. In germline, CDR1 is ENHRY, CDR2 SYGVKD. The CDR3 contains 17 residues. After removal of 2 bases from V and 1 base from J, the junction contained 8 bases not matched to a gene.

This chain connects TRBV4-2 to TRBJ2-7; 9 bases fit TRBD2. The CDR3 consists of 15 residues. Germline-derived CDR1 and CDR2 are LGHNA and YNFKEQ. Unmatched junction bases numbered 6, after V lost 3 bases and J lost 3 bases. The CDR3 reads CASSHEGSGSYEQYF. As DNA, the CDR3 is TGTGCCAGCAGCCATGAAGGTAGCGGGAGCTACGAGCAGTACTTC.

The gene calls are TRBV15 and TRBJ2-3, with D maybe TRBD1 (6 bases). The length of the CDR3 is 14 residues. The germline V gene encodes CDR1 LNHNV and CDR2 YYDKDF (reference sequence). The V gene lost 4 bases and the J gene lost 6 bases, with 14 bases spanning the gap. The CDR3 nucleotides read TGTGCCACCAGCAAAGAGCAGGGGTGGGATACGCAGTATTTT. This translates into CATSKEQGWDTQYF.

The V gene is TRBV7-9, the J gene TRBJ1-4; D perhaps matches TRBD1 (5 bases). The germline V gene has CDR1 SEHNR and CDR2 FQNEAQ (reference sequence). The CDR3 sequence is 15 residues long. V gave up 2 bases and J gave up 5 bases, with 12 bases separating them. In DNA form, the CDR3 reads TGTGCCAGCAGCTTACAGGGAGGGCTGAATGAAAAACTGTTTTTT. The encoded protein is CASSLQGGLNEKLFF.

J is TRBJ2-1 and V is TRBV25-1, with no clear D. The CDR3 has 13 residues. Trimming stripped 5 bases from V and 2 bases from J, with 7 bases between. Per the germline V gene, CDR1 is MGHDK and CDR2 is SYGVNS. CDR3 in amino acids: CASSTSTYNEQFF. For the CDR3, the DNA is TGTGCCAGCAGTACCTCTACCTACAATGAGCAGTTCTTC.

DNA of the CDR3: TGTGCCAGCAGCGGCCAACTAGCGGGAGGAAAACAGTTCTTC. Translating it yields CASSGQLAGGKQFF. The chain links TRBV9 to TRBJ2-1; 12 bases agree with TRBD2. The CDR3 sequence is 14 residues long. Germline V gives CDR1 SGDLS, CDR2 YYNGEE. V lost 3 bases to trimming and J lost 13 bases; unmatched junction nucleotides: 8. The full variable domain, with the rest looked up from reference TRBV9 and TRBJ2-1, is DSGVTQTPKHLITATGQRVTLRCSPRSGDLSVYWYQQSLDQGLQFLIQYYNGEERAKGNILERFSAQQFPDLHSELNLSSLELGDSALYFCASSGQLAGGKQFFGPGTRLTVL.

The rearrangement joins TRBV29-1 to TRBJ2-7, with 7 bases identical to TRBD1. Losses at the gene ends were 6 bases for V and 0 bases for J; bases not matched to a gene: 8. The CDR3 is 14 amino acids. Germline loops: CDR1 SQVTM, CDR2 ANQGSEA. CDR3 protein: CSVRTGTASYEQYF. Here the CDR3 DNA reads TGCAGCGTCAGAACCGGGACAGCCTCCTACGAGCAGTACTTC.

DNA for the CDR3: TGTGCGGCTGGACTAGCGGGATGGGGCAATGAGCAGTTCTTC. The encoded protein is CAAGLAGWGNEQFF. The chain is built from TRBV30 and TRBJ2-1; 12 nucleotides agree with TRBD2. The CDR3 has 14 amino acids. Germline V lookup: CDR1 GTSNPN, CDR2 SVGIG (reference sequence).

This clone was seen only once. The chain joins TRBV7-8 to TRBJ1-5; D is perhaps TRBD1 (5 bases). The germline V gene encodes CDR1 SGHVS and CDR2 FQNEAQ. The CDR3 is made up of 14 amino acids. Trimming took off 0 bases at V and 9 bases at J, with 12 bases between the two ends. The CDR3 loop is CASSLADSAGPQHF. In DNA, the CDR3 is TGTGCCAGCAGCTTAGCCGACAGTGCAGGGCCCCAGCATTTT. The full variable domain, completed using reference TRBV7-8 and TRBJ1-5, is GAGVSQSPRYKVAKRGQDVALRCDPISGHVSLFWYQQALGQGPEFLTYFQNEAQLDKSGLPSDRFFAERPEGSVSTLKIQRTQQEDSAVYLCASSLADSAGPQHFGDGTRLSIL.

For this clone: At one boundary the junction diverges from the germline segment, which might be a read error. The chain carries TRBV19 and TRBJ2-1, with D possibly matching TRBD1 (6 bases). The germline CDR1 and CDR2 sequences are LNHDA and SQIVND (reference sequence). The CDR3 is made up of 16 amino acids. CDR3 protein: CASTAPRTDNSNKQFF. The CDR3 DNA reads TGTGCCAGTACAGCTCCTCGGACAGATAATTCCAATAAGCAGTTCTTC.

The V and J genes are TRBV7-2 and TRBJ2-5; the D gene is possibly TRBD2 (6 bases). The J call may be mistaken, given a closer DNA end match to TRBJ2-7. CDR1 is SGHTA, CDR2 FQGNSA, per germline. The CDR3 spans 14 residues. CDR3 sequence: CASSPMFWRDEQYF. The DNA of the CDR3 is TGTGCCAGCAGCCCGATGTTTTGGAGGGACGAGCAGTACTTC.

This clone was seen a single time. V and J are TRBV11-3 and TRBJ2-7; TRBD2 matches at 7 bases. V trimming: 3 bases; J trimming: 2 bases; junction bases outside the gene matches: 4. The CDR3 is made up of 14 amino acids. The germline CDR1 and CDR2 sequences are SGHNT and YENEEA. For the CDR3, the DNA is TGTGCCAGCAGCTTTGCGGGAGCGACCTACGAGCAGTACTTC. Its translation: CASSFAGATYEQYF.

The chain combines TRBV28 with TRBJ1-5; 9 bases line up with TRBD1. Trimming at V came to 6 bases and at J to 3 bases, leaving 9 bases not matched to a gene. The CDR3 is 16 amino acids. The germline gives CDR1 MDHEN, CDR2 SYDVKM. CDR3: CASRADRGSVNQPQHF. The CDR3 nucleotides read TGTGCCAGCAGGGCCGACAGGGGGTCGGTCAATCAGCCCCAGCATTTT.

The sample holds a few counts of this clone. The rearrangement links TRBV14 to TRBJ2-7; D perhaps matches TRBD1 (6 bases). Deletions cut 4 bases from V and 5 bases from J, with 18 bases between. CDR1 and CDR2 from the germline V gene are SGHDN and FVKESK. This CDR3 has 15 residues. The CDR3, as DNA: TGTGCCAGCAGCCGAATGGGCCAGGGGTACCACGAGCAGTACTTC. Protein sequence: CASSRMGQGYHEQYF.

V gene TRBV6-6 combines with J gene TRBJ2-7, with a possible D match to TRBD2 (6 bases). Germline V lookup: CDR1 MNHNY, CDR2 SVGAGI (reference sequence). V shed 5 bases and J shed 6 bases, with 8 bases lying between them. The CDR3 spans 11 residues. The DNA for the CDR3 is TGTGCCAGCAGTGGGGGGTTCGAGCAGTACTTC. Translated: CASSGGFEQYF.

This clone was seen once. V and J are TRBV7-9 and TRBJ2-7, with D hard to call. The CDR3 is made up of 14 amino acids. Per the germline V gene, CDR1 is SEHNR and CDR2 is FQNEAQ (reference sequence). Trimming took 7 bases from V and 0 from J, leaving 13 bases between them. CDR3 bases: TGTGCCAGCACCTCGGTAACCCTCTCCTACGAGCAGTACTTC. Its translation is CASTSVTLSYEQYF.

This clone was counted only a few times. The chain is built from TRBV12-3 or TRBV12-4 and TRBJ1-2; no reliable D call. The CDR3 totals 13 residues. The ends were cut back, 6 bases at V and 5 bases at J, with 13 bases in the middle. This CDR3 reads CASSPSGRYGYTF. The CDR3, as DNA: TGTGCCAGCAGCCCCAGCGGTCGTTATGGCTACACCTTC.

The rearrangement uses TRBV12-5 and TRBJ2-5; 7 nucleotides align to TRBD1. The end of the DNA aligns better with TRBJ2-7, so the J call may be wrong. Germline V gives CDR1 LGHNT, CDR2 FRNRAP. The CDR3 is made up of 15 amino acids. The DNA of the CDR3 is TGTGCTAGTGGCCGCGCCTCGACAGGGCCGTACGAGCAGTACTTC. The encoded protein is CASGRASTGPYEQYF.

J is TRBJ1-6 and V is TRBV6-5, with D maybe TRBD1 (5 bases). Germline V gene lookup returns CDR1 MNHEY and CDR2 SVGAGI. Between the trimmed V and J ends, which lost 8 bases and 9 bases, there was a span of 14 bases. This CDR3 region has 13 residues. DNA for the CDR3: TGTGCCAGCTTGAGGGGCGCGCCTTCACCCCTCCACTTT. Residues: CASLRGAPSPLHF.

As to this clone: At one end the junction does not follow the germline gene, possibly because of a read error. V is TRBV19 and J is TRBJ2-2; D ambiguous. The CDR3 has 14 residues. The V gene's germline CDR1 is LNHDA and CDR2 SQIVND (reference sequence). This chain's CDR3 is CVSSKSPNTGELFF. In DNA form, the CDR3 reads TGTGTCAGTAGTAAAAGTCCGAACACCGGGGAGCTGTTTTTT.

A remark on this clone: At one end the junction does not follow the germline gene, possibly because of a read error. The identical CDR3 is also encoded by other nucleotide sequences in the sample. This rearrangement joins TRBV10-3 to TRBJ2-5, with a weak D call TRBD2 (5 bases). There are 14 residues in the CDR3. CDR1 and CDR2 from the germline V gene are ENHRY and SYGVKD. This chain's CDR3 is CAISEVAGQETQYF. CDR3 in DNA: TGTGCCATCAGTGAAGTGGCGGGCCAAGAAACCCAGTACTTC.

CDR3 in DNA: TGTGCCTGGTCCACCGGGCAGCCGAATGAAAAACTGTTTTTT. Protein sequence: CAWSTGQPNEKLFF. This chain uses TRBV30 with TRBJ1-4, with D unresolved. The CDR3 extends over 14 amino acids. V was shortened by 5 bases and J by 5 bases, with 15 bases between the two germline ends. The germline CDR1 and CDR2 sequences are GTSNPN and SVGIG (reference sequence).

The chain couples TRBV28 to TRBJ1-5; TRBD1 might be the D (5 bases). The CDR3 has 13 amino acids. Looked up from germline, CDR1 is MDHEN and CDR2 is SYDVKM. V gave up 5 bases and J gave up 4 bases, with 9 bases separating them. The CDR3: CASSLPGNQPQHF. The CDR3 DNA follows: TGTGCCAGCAGTCTGCCAGGGAATCAGCCCCAGCATTTT.

The V gene is TRBV3-1 (or the pseudogene TRBV3-2), the J gene TRBJ1-4; D unresolved. V was clipped by 3 bases and J by 5 bases, with 13 bases between them. The CDR3 contains 15 residues. The germline gives CDR1 LGHDT, CDR2 YNNKEL (reference sequence). As DNA, the CDR3 is TGTGCCAGCAGCCAGACCGCCCTGGGAAATGAAAAACTGTTTTTT. Its protein is CASSQTALGNEKLFF.

The chain has TRBV3-1 (or the pseudogene TRBV3-2) and TRBJ2-1; tentative D call: TRBD1 (7 bases). Trimming shortened V by 1 base and J by 6 bases, and 10 bases separated the two germline ends. CDR3 length: 14 residues. Looked up from germline, CDR1 is LGHDT and CDR2 is YNNKEL (reference sequence). The CDR3 DNA follows: TGTGCCAGCAGCCAAGCAGGGGGGATCAATGAGCAGTTCTTC. The encoded protein is CASSQAGGINEQFF.

V usage is TRBV28 and J usage is TRBJ2-7; 10 bases line up with TRBD1. The CDR3 is 15 residues long. J gave up 3 bases and V 5 bases, and 7 bases lay outside the gene matches. CDR1 is MDHEN, CDR2 SYDVKM, per germline. CDR3 amino acids: CASSLWTGGFYEQYF. For the CDR3, the DNA is TGTGCCAGCAGTCTCTGGACAGGGGGGTTCTACGAGCAGTACTTC.

The gene calls are TRBV20-1 and TRBJ1-5; tentatively, D is TRBD1 (6 bases). Germline CDR1 DFQATT, CDR2 SNEGSKA (reference sequence). V gave up 3 bases and J gave up 1 base, with 10 bases separating them. This CDR3 is 14 amino acids long. The CDR3 nucleotides read TGCAGTGCTAGTCACGGACAGAGCAATCAGCCCCAGCATTTT. Translating gives CSASHGQSNQPQHF.